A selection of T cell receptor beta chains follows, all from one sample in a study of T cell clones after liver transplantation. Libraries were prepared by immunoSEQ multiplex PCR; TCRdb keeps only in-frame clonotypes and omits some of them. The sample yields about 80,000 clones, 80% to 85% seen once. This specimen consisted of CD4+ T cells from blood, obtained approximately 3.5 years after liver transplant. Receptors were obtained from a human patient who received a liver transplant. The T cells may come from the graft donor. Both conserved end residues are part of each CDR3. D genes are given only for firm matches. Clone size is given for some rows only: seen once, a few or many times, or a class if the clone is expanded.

CDR3 protein: CASSLPRQARYEQFF
CDR3 DNA: TGTGCCAGCAGTTTACCCAGACAGGCACGGTATGAGCAGTTCTTC
V gene: TRBV28
D gene: NA
J gene: TRBJ2-1
clone size: NA

CDR3 protein: CASSHLRGGRQETQYF
CDR3 DNA: TGTGCCAGCAGCCACCTCCGGGGCGGGCGGCAAGAGACCCAGTACTTC
V gene: TRBV14
D gene: NA
J gene: TRBJ2-5
clone size: NA

CDR3 protein: CASSPLEGHNYGYTF
CDR3 DNA: TGTGCCAGCTCTCCGCTAGAGGGACACAACTATGGCTACACCTTC
V gene: TRBV18
D gene: NA
J gene: TRBJ1-2
clone size: NA

CDR3 protein: CASSAKATSTNEKLFF
CDR3 DNA: TGCGCCAGCAGCGCCAAAGCTACTTCAACTAATGAAAAACTGTTTTTT
V gene: TRBV4-3
D gene: NA
J gene: TRBJ1-4
clone size: NA

CDR3 protein: CASSLRTYNEQFF
CDR3 DNA: TGTGCCAGCAGCCTGAGGACGTACAATGAGCAGTTCTTC
V gene: TRBV7-9
D gene: NA
J gene: TRBJ2-1
clone size: NA

CDR3 protein: CASSFSIQGTNEKLFF
CDR3 DNA: TGTGCCAGCTCATTCAGCATCCAGGGGACTAATGAAAAACTGTTTTTT
V gene: TRBV18
D gene: NA
J gene: TRBJ1-4
clone size: NA

CDR3 protein: CSAGGYLEAFF
CDR3 DNA: TGCAGCGCCGGCGGGTACCTTGAAGCTTTCTTT
V gene: TRBV29-1
D gene: NA
J gene: TRBJ1-1
clone size: once

CDR3 protein: CASSLQKGIGKAQYF
CDR3 DNA: TGTGCCAGCAGCTTACAAAAGGGTATAGGGAAGGCCCAGTACTTC
V gene: TRBV7-2
D gene: NA
J gene: TRBJ2-5
clone size: NA

CDR3 protein: CASSPLQASYEQYF
CDR3 DNA: TGTGCCAGCTCACCACTGCAGGCCTCCTACGAGCAGTACTTC
V gene: TRBV18
D gene: NA
J gene: TRBJ2-7
clone size: NA

CDR3 protein: CASSFGPGGYGYTF
CDR3 DNA: TGTGCCAGCAGTTTCGGTCCGGGGGGCTATGGCTACACCTTC
V gene: TRBV28
D gene: NA
J gene: TRBJ1-2
clone size: NA

CDR3 protein: CASSPGTGGRNTEAFF
CDR3 DNA: TGTGCCAGCAGTCCCGGGACAGGGGGAAGGAACACTGAAGCTTTCTTT
V gene: TRBV2
D gene: TRBD1
J gene: TRBJ1-1
clone size: NA

CDR3 protein: CASSLVGGNQPQHF
CDR3 DNA: TGTGCCAGCAGCTTAGTGGGCGGCAATCAGCCCCAGCATTTT
V gene: TRBV7-2
D gene: NA
J gene: TRBJ1-5
clone size: few

CDR3 protein: CASSYGSVANTGELFF
CDR3 DNA: TGTGCCAGCAGTTACGGGTCGGTCGCGAACACCGGGGAGCTGTTTTTT
V gene: TRBV6-5
D gene: NA
J gene: TRBJ2-2
clone size: NA

CDR3 protein: CASTTPRPLSYEQYF
CDR3 DNA: TGTGCCAGCACGACCCCGCGGCCACTCTCCTACGAGCAGTACTTC
V gene: TRBV28
D gene: NA
J gene: TRBJ2-7
clone size: NA

CDR3 protein: CASSPSRGMNTEAFF
CDR3 DNA: TGCGCCAGCAGCCCCTCAAGAGGCATGAACACTGAAGCTTTCTTT
V gene: TRBV5-1
D gene: NA
J gene: TRBJ1-1
clone size: NA

CDR3 protein: CASSPRPGLRQWTEAFF
CDR3 DNA: TGTGCCAGTAGTCCGAGACCGGGACTCCGGCAGTGGACTGAAGCTTTCTTT
V gene: TRBV19
D gene: NA
J gene: TRBJ1-1
clone size: NA

CDR3 protein: CASSPAPNAEAFF
CDR3 DNA: TGCGCCAGCAGCCCTGCCCCGAACGCTGAAGCTTTCTTT
V gene: TRBV5-1
D gene: NA
J gene: TRBJ1-1
clone size: NA

CDR3 protein: CASSDWGDSYEQYF
CDR3 DNA: TGTGCCAGCAGTGATTGGGGAGACAGCTACGAGCAGTACTTC
V gene: TRBV2
D gene: NA
J gene: TRBJ2-7
clone size: NA

CDR3 protein: CASSPGRQETQYF
CDR3 DNA: TGTGCCAGCAGCCCGGGACGACAAGAGACCCAGTACTTC
V gene: TRBV7-3
D gene: NA
J gene: TRBJ2-5
clone size: NA

CDR3 protein: CASSQGAGTEAFF
CDR3 DNA: TGTGCCAGCAGCCAGGGGGCGGGGACTGAAGCTTTCTTT
V gene: TRBV2
D gene: TRBD1
J gene: TRBJ1-1
clone size: NA

CDR3 protein: CASSLGQGTGNTIYF
CDR3 DNA: TGCGCCAGCAGCTTGGGACAGGGAACGGGAAACACCATATATTTT
V gene: TRBV5-1
D gene: TRBD1
J gene: TRBJ1-3
clone size: NA

CDR3 protein: CASRTVAANNEQFF
CDR3 DNA: TGTGCCAGCAGGACTGTAGCGGCTAACAATGAGCAGTTCTTC
V gene: TRBV28
D gene: NA
J gene: TRBJ2-1
clone size: NA

CDR3 protein: CASSQANYGYTF
CDR3 DNA: TGCGCCAGCAGCCAGGCAAACTATGGCTACACCTTC
V gene: TRBV4-3
D gene: NA
J gene: TRBJ1-2
clone size: many

CDR3 protein: CASRPTGGAGTYEQYF
CDR3 DNA: TGTGCCAGCAGACCTACAGGGGGCGCCGGGACCTACGAGCAGTACTTC
V gene: TRBV28
D gene: TRBD1
J gene: TRBJ2-7
clone size: NA

CDR3 protein: CASSFRTGGAMNTEAFF
CDR3 DNA: TGTGCCAGCAGTTTTCGGACAGGGGGCGCCATGAACACTGAAGCTTTCTTT
V gene: TRBV27
D gene: TRBD1
J gene: TRBJ1-1
clone size: NA

CDR3 protein: CASSTLTTEAFF
CDR3 DNA: TGTGCCAGCAGTACCTTGACCACTGAAGCTTTCTTT
V gene: TRBV28
D gene: NA
J gene: TRBJ1-1
clone size: NA

CDR3 protein: CASSPTWDTEAFF
CDR3 DNA: TGTGCCAGCTCACCAACCTGGGACACTGAAGCTTTCTTT
V gene: TRBV18
D gene: NA
J gene: TRBJ1-1
clone size: NA

CDR3 protein: CASSVDQGEQYF
CDR3 DNA: TGTGCCAGCAGCGTCGATCAGGGAGAGCAGTACTTC
V gene: TRBV7-9
D gene: NA
J gene: TRBJ2-7
clone size: few

CDR3 protein: CSLVKNIQYF
CDR3 DNA: TGCAGTCTGGTCAAAAACATTCAGTACTTC
V gene: TRBV20-1
D gene: NA
J gene: TRBJ2-4
clone size: NA

CDR3 protein: CASSTSGRGDTQYF
CDR3 DNA: TGTGCCAGCAGCACTAGCGGGAGGGGCGATACGCAGTATTTT
V gene: TRBV11-1
D gene: TRBD2
J gene: TRBJ2-3
clone size: NA

CDR3 protein: CASSEKAGPTEAFF
CDR3 DNA: TGTGCCAGCAGTGAAAAGGCAGGGCCCACTGAAGCTTTCTTT
V gene: TRBV6-1
D gene: NA
J gene: TRBJ1-1
clone size: few

CDR3 protein: CASSSAGAYGYTF
CDR3 DNA: TGTGCCAGCAGTTCAGCAGGGGCCTATGGCTACACCTTC
V gene: TRBV28
D gene: NA
J gene: TRBJ1-2
clone size: NA

CDR3 protein: CASSLVPTSFGATDTQYF
CDR3 DNA: TGTGCCAGCAGCTTAGTCCCAACTAGTTTCGGCGCCACAGATACGCAGTATTTT
V gene: TRBV7-6
D gene: NA
J gene: TRBJ2-3
clone size: few

CDR3 protein: CASSDPPRLAGISYNEQFF
CDR3 DNA: TGTGCCAGCAGTGACCCTCCCCGACTAGCGGGCATCTCCTACAATGAGCAGTTCTTC
V gene: TRBV6-1
D gene: TRBD2
J gene: TRBJ2-1
clone size: NA

CDR3 protein: CASSPDTGQGVGYTF
CDR3 DNA: TGCGCCAGCAGCCCCGACACGGGGCAGGGGGTTGGCTACACCTTC
V gene: TRBV4-1
D gene: TRBD1
J gene: TRBJ1-2
clone size: NA

CDR3 protein: CAWSVGLSNEKLFF
CDR3 DNA: TGTGCCTGGAGTGTAGGACTGTCTAATGAAAAACTGTTTTTT
V gene: TRBV30
D gene: NA
J gene: TRBJ1-4
clone size: NA

CDR3 protein: CASSFWPSSYNEQFF
CDR3 DNA: TGTGCCAGCAGCTTTTGGCCCTCTTCCTACAATGAGCAGTTCTTC
V gene: TRBV7-2
D gene: NA
J gene: TRBJ2-1
clone size: NA

CDR3 protein: CARRQGYQPQHF
CDR3 DNA: TGTGCCAGGAGACAGGGGTACCAGCCCCAGCATTTT
V gene: TRBV6-5
D gene: TRBD1
J gene: TRBJ1-5
clone size: NA

CDR3 protein: CASSLEAKGGTEAFF
CDR3 DNA: TGTGCCAGCAGCTTAGAAGCGAAGGGCGGAACTGAAGCTTTCTTT
V gene: TRBV7-2
D gene: NA
J gene: TRBJ1-1
clone size: few

CDR3 protein: CASSLGGWGLGTDTQYF
CDR3 DNA: TGTGCCAGCAGCTTAGGTGGTTGGGGGCTAGGCACAGATACGCAGTATTTT
V gene: TRBV13
D gene: NA
J gene: TRBJ2-3
clone size: once

CDR3 protein: CASSQAGTRGYTGELFF
CDR3 DNA: TGCGCCAGCAGCCAAGCAGGGACTAGAGGATACACCGGGGAGCTGTTTTTT
V gene: TRBV4-3
D gene: TRBD2
J gene: TRBJ2-2
clone size: NA